The rows below give T cell receptor beta chains drawn from one sample of a study of T-cell memory formation after mild COVID-19. MiXCR, run by TCRdb on the 5' RACE reads, gives a single entry per CDR3 protein. The sample shows roughly 350,000 distinct CDR3 sequences, 20% to 25% of them seen only once. Sequencing used PBMCs or a T cell subset sorted from them (not recorded which). Receptors originate from an adult woman who had mild COVID-19 (a few samples of this study predate the infection). Cell type and time point are not known. CDR3s include the opening cysteine and the closing phenylalanine or tryptophan. A D gene is named only where the DNA matches it firmly. Where a row states a size, it is once, few, many or the class of an expanded clone; other rows omit it.

V gene: TRBV24-1; D gene: .; J gene: TRBJ2-1; clone size: .; CDR3 length: 13; CDR3 DNA: TGTGCCACCAGTGATTTGGGAAGCTATGAGCAGTTCTTC; CDR3 protein: CATSDLGSYEQFF
V gene: TRBV28; D gene: .; J gene: TRBJ2-1; clone size: .; CDR3 length: 14; CDR3 DNA: TGTGCCAGCAGTTTGGAAAGCCTGTGGAATGAGCAGTTCTTC; CDR3 protein: CASSLESLWNEQFF
V gene: TRBV19; D gene: TRBD1; J gene: TRBJ1-5; clone size: .; CDR3 length: 16; CDR3 DNA: TGTGCCAGTAGTGCATCCGGGACAGCCATCAGCGAGCCCCAGCATTTT; CDR3 protein: CASSASGTAISEPQHF
V gene: TRBV12-3/TRBV12-4; D gene: TRBD2; J gene: TRBJ2-3; clone size: .; CDR3 length: 18; CDR3 DNA: TGTGCCAGCAGTTCGGCTAGCGGGGGGGCCCTCTTTGCAGATACGCAGTATTTT; CDR3 protein: CASSSASGGALFADTQYF
V gene: TRBV4-1; D gene: TRBD1; J gene: TRBJ1-5; clone size: few; CDR3 length: 15; CDR3 DNA: TGCGCCAGCAGCCAGGGACAGCTGAGCAATCAGCCCCAGCATTTT; CDR3 protein: CASSQGQLSNQPQHF
V gene: TRBV5-1; D gene: .; J gene: TRBJ1-1; clone size: .; CDR3 length: 15; CDR3 DNA: TGCGCCAGCAGCGGCCAAGGACGGGGGGACACTGAAGCTTTCTTT; CDR3 protein: CASSGQGRGDTEAFF
V gene: TRBV24-1; D gene: TRBD1; J gene: TRBJ2-1; clone size: .; CDR3 length: 15; CDR3 DNA: TGTGCCACCAGTTGGTCCGGGACAGGGGGCAATGAGCAGTTCTTC; CDR3 protein: CATSWSGTGGNEQFF
V gene: TRBV27; D gene: .; J gene: TRBJ2-7; clone size: many; CDR3 length: 14; CDR3 DNA: TGTGCCAGCAGTGCTGCAGGGGCCCACTACGAGCAGTACTTC; CDR3 protein: CASSAAGAHYEQYF
V gene: TRBV5-1; D gene: TRBD1; J gene: TRBJ1-1; clone size: .; CDR3 length: 15; CDR3 DNA: TGCGCCAGCAGCCTCCCGGGACAGGTCTTAACTGAAGCTTTCTTT; CDR3 protein: CASSLPGQVLTEAFF
V gene: TRBV7-9; D gene: .; J gene: TRBJ2-3; clone size: many; CDR3 length: 15; CDR3 DNA: TGTGCCAGCAGCCCCTTGGACACCTTCGGAGATACGCAGTATTTT; CDR3 protein: CASSPLDTFGDTQYF
V gene: TRBV12-3/TRBV12-4; D gene: .; J gene: TRBJ1-5; clone size: few; CDR3 length: 16; CDR3 DNA: TGTGCCAGCAGTTTAGCGGGGCAGGTTAGCAATCAGCCCCAGCATTTT; CDR3 protein: CASSLAGQVSNQPQHF
V gene: TRBV4-2; D gene: .; J gene: TRBJ1-4; clone size: .; CDR3 length: 15; CDR3 DNA: TGTGCCAGCAGCCAAGATCTCGGGGGCAGTGAAAAACTGTTTTTT; CDR3 protein: CASSQDLGGSEKLFF
V gene: TRBV5-1; D gene: .; J gene: TRBJ1-1; clone size: few; CDR3 length: 15; CDR3 DNA: TGCGCCAGCAGCTTGATAGGGAGGAACGACTATGAAGCTTTCTTT; CDR3 protein: CASSLIGRNDYEAFF
V gene: TRBV4-3; D gene: .; J gene: TRBJ2-7; clone size: few; CDR3 length: 14; CDR3 DNA: TGCGCCAGCAGCCTAAAGGAAACAGGGCACGAGCAGTACTTC; CDR3 protein: CASSLKETGHEQYF
V gene: TRBV7-3; D gene: TRBD2; J gene: TRBJ2-5; clone size: few; CDR3 length: 15; CDR3 DNA: TGTGCCAGCAGCTTGGAAGCGGGGGGGCGGGAGACCCAGTACTTC; CDR3 protein: CASSLEAGGRETQYF